This TCR beta chain emerged from a study of OX40 agonist ivuxolimab in advanced cancers. In regard to this clone: Antigen specificity is unknown.

Peripheral blood came from all dose cohorts at three timepoints. Losses at the gene ends were 5 bases for V and 4 bases for J; bases not matched to a gene: 9. There are 15 residues in the CDR3. CDR1 and CDR2 (germline): SGHNT, YYREEE (reference sequence). Assay: immunoSEQ multiplex PCR; the TCRdb copy retains only in-frame clones and omits some. The sample has just under 65,000 clones; 75% to 90% are singletons. Findings and caveats of the study: Some nonresponders additionally presented with little normalized T-cell clonal expansion. On average, CD8+ T cells had more expanded clones than CD4+.

The chain joins TRBV5-4 to TRBJ2-3; 8 bases line up with TRBD2. This clonotype originated in an adult with an advanced solid tumor such as melanoma, head and neck, liver or kidney cancer. Sequencing was performed on CD4+ or CD8+ T cells sorted from blood, taken in a trial of the OX40 agonist ivuxolimab. CDR3 amino acids: CASSLAGGAPDTQYF. The CDR3 nucleotides read TGTGCCAGCAGTCTGGCCGGGGGGGCGCCAGATACGCAGTATTTT.